This T cell receptor (beta chain) was observed in a study of T-cell reconstitution after alpha-beta-depleted transplantation in children. This clonotype showed up just a few times. Unique molecular identifiers tagged the TCRbeta library. TCRdb re-derived calls from the PCR reads in MiXCR, one entry per CDR3 protein. The sample records roughly 500,000 distinct CDR3 sequences, around a third being singletons. V was shortened by 0 bases and J by 2 bases, with 13 bases between the two germline ends. CDR1 and CDR2 (germline): SQVTM, ANQGSEA. The CDR3 runs to 16 residues. The receptor's source is a human donor who donated a stem cell graft to a child with aplastic anemia. The chain uses TRBV29-1 and TRBJ1-4, with a possible D match to TRBD1 (5 bases). This sample comprised PBMCs from the stem cell graft donor, obtained from the stem cell graft. This CDR3 is CSVEEAGDGTNEKLFF. In DNA, the CDR3 is TGCAGCGTTGAAGAGGCGGGGGACGGGACTAATGAAAAACTGTTTTTT.